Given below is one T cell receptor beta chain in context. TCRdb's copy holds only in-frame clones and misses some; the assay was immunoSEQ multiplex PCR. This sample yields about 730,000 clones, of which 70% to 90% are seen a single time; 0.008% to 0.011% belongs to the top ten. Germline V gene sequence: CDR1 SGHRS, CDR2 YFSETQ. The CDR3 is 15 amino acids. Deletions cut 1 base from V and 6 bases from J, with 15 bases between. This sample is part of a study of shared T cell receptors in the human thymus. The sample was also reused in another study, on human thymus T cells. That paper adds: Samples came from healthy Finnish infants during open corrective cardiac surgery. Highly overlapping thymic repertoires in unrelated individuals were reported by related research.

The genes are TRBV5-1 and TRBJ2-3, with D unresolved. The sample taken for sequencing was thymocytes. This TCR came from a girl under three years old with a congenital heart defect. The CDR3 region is CASSLILVPGDTQYF. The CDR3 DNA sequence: TGCGCCAGCAGCTTGATCCTAGTCCCCGGGGATACGCAGTATTTT.